This T cell receptor beta chain originates from a study of identical twins. Study-level points and caveats: Invariant cells of the MAIT and iNKT types might have partly distorted the zero-insertion analyses.

TCRdb recomputed calls from the 5' RACE reads with MiXCR, one row per CDR3 protein. Seen here are about 470,000 distinct CDR3 sequences, approximately 24% observed once, and the top ten hold over 2.5%. V lost 4 bases to trimming and J lost 0 bases; unmatched junction nucleotides: 6. The germline V gene encodes CDR1 LGHNA and CDR2 YSLEER. The length of the CDR3 is 15 residues. Notes on this clonotype: The target antigen is unknown.

Another study also made use of these data, one on T cells expressing NK-cell markers.

What was sequenced was CD4+ T cells sorted from blood. The J gene is TRBJ2-7, the V gene TRBV4-3, with 7 positions matching TRBD1. The receptor was derived from a woman aged 18-30 years in good health. The CDR3 protein is CASSRGTEYSYEQYF. CDR3 nucleotides: TGCGCCAGCAGCCGGGGGACAGAATACTCCTACGAGCAGTACTTC.